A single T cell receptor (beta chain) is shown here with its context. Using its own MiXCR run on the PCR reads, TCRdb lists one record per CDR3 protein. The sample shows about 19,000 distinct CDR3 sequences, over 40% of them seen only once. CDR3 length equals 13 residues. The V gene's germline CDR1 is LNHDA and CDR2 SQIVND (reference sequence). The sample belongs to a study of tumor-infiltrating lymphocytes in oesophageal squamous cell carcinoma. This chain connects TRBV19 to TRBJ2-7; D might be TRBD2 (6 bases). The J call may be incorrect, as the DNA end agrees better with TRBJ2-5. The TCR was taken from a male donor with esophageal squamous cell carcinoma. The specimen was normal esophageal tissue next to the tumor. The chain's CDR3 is CASSIAGSETQYF. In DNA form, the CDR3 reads TGTGCCAGTAGTATAGCCGGGAGTGAGACCCAGTACTTC.